This is a list of T cell receptor beta chains from one sample in a study of T cell responses to AZD1222 COVID-19 vaccine. The method was immunoSEQ multiplex PCR; TCRdb's version includes in-frame clones alone and lacks a portion of them. Of about 180,000 clones listed, almost 90% are singletons. Source: peripheral blood, taken on day 0 of AZD1222 vaccination. These receptors all come from an adult in good health. CDR3s include the opening cysteine and the closing phenylalanine or tryptophan. A D gene is named only where the DNA matches it firmly. Clone size is not always given. Where it is, it says once, few, many or a class for expanded clones.

TGTGCCAGCAGCCCGGGACAGCTAAACTATGGCTACACCTTC	CASSPGQLNYGYTF	14	TRBD1	TRBV28	.	TRBJ1-2
TGTGCCAGCAGCCAAGAGAAAGCAACTAATGAAAAACTGTTTTTT	CASSQEKATNEKLFF	15	.	TRBV4-2	.	TRBJ1-4
TGTGCCAGCAGTTACCGTAACACTGAAGCTTTCTTT	CASSYRNTEAFF	12	.	TRBV6-5	few	TRBJ1-1
TGTGCCAGTAGTACCCTAGCGTCGTCCTACGAGCAGTACTTC	CASSTLASSYEQYF	14	.	TRBV19	few	TRBJ2-7
TGTGCCAGCATCCGGACAGGGGTGAACACCATATATTTT	CASIRTGVNTIYF	13	TRBD1	TRBV28	.	TRBJ1-3
TGTGCCAGCAGTTTACGGGACCCCTACGAGCAGTACTTC	CASSLRDPYEQYF	13	.	TRBV28	.	TRBJ2-7
TGCAGCGTTGATCCGAGGGTGACTGAAGCTTTCTTT	CSVDPRVTEAFF	12	.	TRBV29-1	.	TRBJ1-1
TGTGCCAGCAGCTTATCTTGGCGGGCGTACTTC	CASSLSWRAYF	11	.	TRBV7-8	.	TRBJ2-7
TGTGCCAGCAGTCCGACTAGCGGGAGGTACGAGCAGTACTTC	CASSPTSGRYEQYF	14	TRBD2	TRBV27	.	TRBJ2-7
TGTGCTAGTGGTCAGGACGGTTACAATGAGCAGTTCTTC	CASGQDGYNEQFF	13	.	TRBV12-5	once	TRBJ2-1
TGTGCCAGCAGCTACAGGGACAGGGCTAACTATGGCTACACCTTC	CASSYRDRANYGYTF	15	TRBD1	TRBV5-4	.	TRBJ1-2
TGTGCCTGGAGCCTGCTCGTTGACTATGGCTACACCTTC	CAWSLLVDYGYTF	13	.	TRBV30	once	TRBJ1-2
TGTGCCAGCAGCGCGACAGGTTTTGGCAATCAGCCCCAGCATTTT	CASSATGFGNQPQHF	15	.	TRBV9	few	TRBJ1-5
TGTGCCAGCAGCGTAGGGTCCACAGATACGCAGTATTTT	CASSVGSTDTQYF	13	.	TRBV9	.	TRBJ2-3
TGCAGTGCTAGCCCCAACGGTGAGCAGTTCTTC	CSASPNGEQFF	11	.	TRBV20-1	.	TRBJ2-1
TGCGCCAGCAGCTTGGTAGGGGGCCGGGATACGCAGTATTTT	CASSLVGGRDTQYF	14	TRBD1	TRBV5-1	few	TRBJ2-3
TGCGCCAGCAGTGAGGAACGGAAGGCAGATACGCAGTATTTT	CASSEERKADTQYF	14	.	TRBV10-1	.	TRBJ2-3
TGTGCCAGCTCATTAAATCGGGGGAGCTCCTACGAGCAGTACTTC	CASSLNRGSSYEQYF	15	.	TRBV7-2	.	TRBJ2-7
TGCGCCAGCAGCGGCGGGGACAGGGGGGGACACGAGCAGTACTTC	CASSGGDRGGHEQYF	15	TRBD1	TRBV5-1	once	TRBJ2-7
TGTGCCAGCAGATACAGGGGGTCGAACACTGAAGCTTTCTTT	CASRYRGSNTEAFF	14	TRBD1	TRBV6-5	.	TRBJ1-1
TGTGCCAGCAGCGTTAGGACTAGCGGGGGTGCTCTCAATGAGCAGTTCTTC	CASSVRTSGGALNEQFF	17	TRBD2	TRBV7-3	.	TRBJ2-1
TGTGCCAGCAGTTTTAAGGTAGAAGGGCCGTACGAGCAGTACTTC	CASSFKVEGPYEQYF	15	.	TRBV27	.	TRBJ2-7
TGTGCCAGCAGGCTGAATGACTACGAACAGGGGGGAGAGACCCAGTACTTC	CASRLNDYEQGGETQYF	17	TRBD1	TRBV2	.	TRBJ2-5
TGTGCCAGCAGTCAAAACCCGGCGGGGGAGACCCAGTACTTC	CASSQNPAGETQYF	14	.	TRBV9	.	TRBJ2-5
TGTGCCAGCAGTTTAAAGTACGAGCAGTACTTC	CASSLKYEQYF	11	.	TRBV27	.	TRBJ2-7
TGTGCCAGTAGTATGCAAGCACAGGGCTACGAGCAGTACTTC	CASSMQAQGYEQYF	14	.	TRBV19	.	TRBJ2-7
TGTGCCAGCAGCTCGTACGGCGGGCCAGATACGCAGTATTTT	CASSSYGGPDTQYF	14	.	TRBV11-3	.	TRBJ2-3
TGTGCCAGCAGTGGGGGTCCAATAGGAAATGAGCAGTTCTTC	CASSGGPIGNEQFF	14	.	TRBV27	.	TRBJ2-1
TGTGCCAGCAGCCACACGACAGGGAGAAGCCAAGAGACCCAGTACTTC	CASSHTTGRSQETQYF	16	TRBD1	TRBV7-2	.	TRBJ2-5
TGCGCCAGCAGCTTGGCCGGACGGACCTCCTACGAGCAGTACTTC	CASSLAGRTSYEQYF	15	.	TRBV5-1	.	TRBJ2-7
TGTGCCAGCAGCTTACTTCTAGGGCCCTATGGCTACACCTTC	CASSLLLGPYGYTF	14	.	TRBV7-2	.	TRBJ1-2
TGTGCCAGCAGCTTATCCTATTCGGGGGACCAGCCCCAGCATTTT	CASSLSYSGDQPQHF	15	.	TRBV11-2	.	TRBJ1-5
TGTGCCAGCTTTGAGAATTGGGCGAACACTGAAGCTTTCTTT	CASFENWANTEAFF	14	.	TRBV18	.	TRBJ1-1
TGCGCCAGCAGCCAAGATAAAGGGGCCACCTCCTACAATGAGCAGTTCTTC	CASSQDKGATSYNEQFF	17	.	TRBV4-3	.	TRBJ2-1
TGTGCCAGCAGTGAACAATTTTACGAGCAGTACTTC	CASSEQFYEQYF	12	.	TRBV25-1	.	TRBJ2-7
TGTGCCAGCAGCTCCGGGACTTCGAGCTCTGGGGCCAACGTCCTGACTTTC	CASSSGTSSSGANVLTF	17	.	TRBV5-4	few	TRBJ2-6
TGTGCCATCAGTGACAGGGACAGGGAGTACAATGAGCAGTTCTTC	CAISDRDREYNEQFF	15	TRBD1	TRBV10-3	.	TRBJ2-1
TGTGCTAGTGGTTTGGGAGGGACAGAAGAAGCTTTCTTT	CASGLGGTEEAFF	13	TRBD1	TRBV12-5	.	TRBJ1-1
TGTGCCAGCAGCTCCGCCTCCCCTAGGGAGCTGTTTTTT	CASSSASPRELFF	13	.	TRBV11-1	.	TRBJ2-2
TGTGCCAGCAGTTTGACAGCTGGGGCCAACGTCCTGACTTTC	CASSLTAGANVLTF	14	.	TRBV28	.	TRBJ2-6
TGTGCCACCTACAGGACCGGGGAGCTGTTTTTT	CATYRTGELFF	11	.	TRBV6-5	.	TRBJ2-2
TGTGCCAGCAGCTTATTCGAAGGGCGAGAGACCCAGTACTTC	CASSLFEGRETQYF	14	.	TRBV5-4	.	TRBJ2-5
TGTGCCACCAGCAGAGGAGGGTTTGGCAATCAGCCCCAGCATTTT	CATSRGGFGNQPQHF	15	.	TRBV15	.	TRBJ1-5
TGTGCCAGCTCAGCGGCAGGAGGAGGGTACTCTGGAAACACCATATATTTT	CASSAAGGGYSGNTIYF	17	.	TRBV18	.	TRBJ1-3
TGTGCCAGTAGTAAGGGGACAGTCTTGTCCTACGAGCAGTACTTC	CASSKGTVLSYEQYF	15	TRBD1	TRBV19	few	TRBJ2-7
TGTGCCAGCAGCTTAGGACCTCCGGACAGTATGAGCACAGATACGCAGTATTTT	CASSLGPPDSMSTDTQYF	18	.	TRBV13	.	TRBJ2-3
TGTGCCAGCAGGTCTAGCGGGAGCACCGGGGAGCTGTTTTTT	CASRSSGSTGELFF	14	TRBD2	TRBV28	.	TRBJ2-2
TGTGCCAGCAGCAAACGGGGACCAGGAGGCCACGAGCAGTACTTC	CASSKRGPGGHEQYF	15	.	TRBV21-1	.	TRBJ2-7
TGTGCCAGCAGCGTTGGGACGGACAACATTCAGTACTTC	CASSVGTDNIQYF	13	.	TRBV9	.	TRBJ2-4
TGTGCCAGCAGCCGGGGGGTCGAAGAAGCTTTCTTT	CASSRGVEEAFF	12	.	TRBV11-2	.	TRBJ1-1
TGTGCCAGCAGTGGGACAGGGAGCACCGGGGAGCTGTTTTTT	CASSGTGSTGELFF	14	TRBD1	TRBV25-1	.	TRBJ2-2